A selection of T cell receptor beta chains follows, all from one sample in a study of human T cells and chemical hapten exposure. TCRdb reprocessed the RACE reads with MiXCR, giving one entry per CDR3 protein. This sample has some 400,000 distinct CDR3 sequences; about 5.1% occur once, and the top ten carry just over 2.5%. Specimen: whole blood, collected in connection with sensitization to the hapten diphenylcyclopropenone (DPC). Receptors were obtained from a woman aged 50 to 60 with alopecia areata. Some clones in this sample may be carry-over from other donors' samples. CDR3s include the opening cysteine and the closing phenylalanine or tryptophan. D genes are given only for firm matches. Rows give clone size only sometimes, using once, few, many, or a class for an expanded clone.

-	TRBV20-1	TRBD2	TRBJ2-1	TGCAGTGCTACCGGCCTAGCGGGAGTACGTGGCAATGAGCAGTTCTTC	CSATGLAGVRGNEQFF
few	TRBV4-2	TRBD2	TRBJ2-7	TGTGCCAGCAGCCAAATGAAAGCGGGGGGCCCGGGAGAGCAGTACTTC	CASSQMKAGGPGEQYF
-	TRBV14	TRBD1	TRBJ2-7	TGTGCCAGCAGCCTCCCCATGACAGGGCCGAGCTCCTACGAGCAGTACTTC	CASSLPMTGPSSYEQYF
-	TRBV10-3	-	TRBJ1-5	TGTGCCATCGCGGGGGGTCTCCATCAGCCCCAGCATTTT	CAIAGGLHQPQHF
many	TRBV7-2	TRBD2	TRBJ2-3	TGTGCCAGCAGCACATCTAGCGGGACGGCCACAGATACGCAGTATTTT	CASSTSSGTATDTQYF
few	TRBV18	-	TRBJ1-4	TGTGCCAGCTCACCACCGGCCAGGAGAAATGAAAAACTGTTTTTT	CASSPPARRNEKLFF
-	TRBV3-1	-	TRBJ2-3	TGTGCCAGCAGCCACCTATCGACAGTAAGCACAGATACGCAGTATTTT	CASSHLSTVSTDTQYF
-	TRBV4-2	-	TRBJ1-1	TGTGCCAGCAGCCAAGATATAAGGGGGGACACTGAAGCTTTCTTT	CASSQDIRGDTEAFF
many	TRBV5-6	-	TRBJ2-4	TGTGCCAGCAGCCCGAGGAGACTAGCCAAAAACATTCAGTACTTC	CASSPRRLAKNIQYF
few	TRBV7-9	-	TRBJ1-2	TGTGCCAGCAGCCCCTCTCCGGGCGCGGTTAACTATGGCTACACCTTC	CASSPSPGAVNYGYTF
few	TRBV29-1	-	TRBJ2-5	TGCAGCGTAGAAGGACGGAGGGGGCTGGGTGAGACCCAGTACTTC	CSVEGRRGLGETQYF
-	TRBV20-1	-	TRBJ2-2	TGCAGTGCTAGAGGGAGGGGAGCGAACACCGGGGAGCTGTTTTTT	CSARGRGANTGELFF
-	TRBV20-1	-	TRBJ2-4	TGCAGTGCTAGAGATTCTGCAGGACCCTTAGCCAAAAACATTCAGTACTTC	CSARDSAGPLAKNIQYF
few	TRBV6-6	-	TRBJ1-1	TGTGCCAGCAGCTCCCGATCTGACGGGAACACTGAAGCTTTCTTT	CASSSRSDGNTEAFF
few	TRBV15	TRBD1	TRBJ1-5	TGTGCCACCAGCAGAGATGATCAGGGGGCTGATCAGCCCCAGCATTTT	CATSRDDQGADQPQHF
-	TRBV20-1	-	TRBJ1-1	TGCAGTGCTAGTCAGGTATTGAACACTGAAGCTTTCTTT	CSASQVLNTEAFF
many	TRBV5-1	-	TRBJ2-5	TGCGCCAGCAGCTTTGGGACTTTGCAAGAGACCCAGTACTTC	CASSFGTLQETQYF
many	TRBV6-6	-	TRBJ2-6	TGTGCCAGCAAAAAGTTTTTAAGTGGGGCCAACGTCCTGACTTTC	CASKKFLSGANVLTF
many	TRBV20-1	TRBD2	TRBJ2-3	TGCAGTGCTATCCTTCCGGCTAGCGGGAGCACAGATACGCAGTATTTT	CSAILPASGSTDTQYF
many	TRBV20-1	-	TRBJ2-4	TGCAGTGCTAGAGATTGGACCTTTCGGGTAGCCAAAAACATTCAGTACTTC	CSARDWTFRVAKNIQYF
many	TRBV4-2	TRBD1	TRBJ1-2	TGTGCCAGCAGCCAAGGACAGGGCGCCTATGGCTACACCTTC	CASSQGQGAYGYTF
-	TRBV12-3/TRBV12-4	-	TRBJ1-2	TGTGCCAGCAGTTCCACCGGGACGCCGACTTATGGCTACACCTTC	CASSSTGTPTYGYTF